Following are 17 T cell receptor beta chains from one sample sequenced in a study of glioma-infiltrating T cells after dendritic cell vaccination (dated by TCRdb to the mid-2010s). Libraries were made using the immunoSEQ multiplex PCR assay. TCRdb took over this immuneACCESS table, retaining in-frame rearrangements with V and J assigned. Such tables are incomplete; in checked studies, under half of the missing clones stem from an unresolved V gene, and the remainder is unexplained. In all, the sample holds around 90,000 clones, and about 80% of those were seen once. Approximately 5.9% of the sample is in the top ten clones. Here the sequenced sample was blood, taken before dendritic cell vaccination. These TCRs come from a human donor with glioblastoma.

The gene calls are TRBV6-6 and TRBJ1-1; D not certain. V shed 5 bases and J shed 1 base, with 11 bases lying between them. Germline assignment: CDR1 MNHNY and CDR2 SVGAGI (reference sequence). The CDR3 runs to 14 residues. The CDR3 DNA reads as TGTGCCAGCAGTACCGGACTGTGGAACACTGAAGCTTTCTTT. As protein: CASSTGLWNTEAFF.

The CDR3 here is CASSPGTGGWYEQYF. CDR3 nucleotide sequence: TGCGCCAGCAGCCCCGGGACAGGGGGCTGGTACGAGCAGTACTTC. The chain is built from TRBV4-1 and TRBJ2-5, with 12 positions matching TRBD1. Judging by the DNA end, TRBJ2-7 fits better; the J call may be wrong. This CDR3 comprises 15 residues. Germline V CDR1 and CDR2: MGHRA, YSYEKL.

The rearrangement links TRBV7-9 to TRBJ2-1; the D gene is possibly TRBD2 (6 bases). CDR3 length: 17 amino acids. V was pared by 6 bases and J by 2 bases, with 20 bases between. Germline loops: CDR1 SEHNR, CDR2 FQNEAQ (reference sequence). CDR3 in amino acids: CASSRTDGGPTYNEQFF. CDR3 sequence (DNA): TGTGCCAGCAGTCGGACGGACGGGGGACCCACCTACAATGAGCAGTTCTTC. Complete variable domain (other parts from reference TRBV7-9 and TRBJ2-1): DTGVSQNPRHKITKRGQNVTFRCDPISEHNRLYWYRQTLGQGPEFLTYFQNEAQLEKSRLLSDRFSAERPKGSFSTLEIQRTEQGDSAMYLCASSRTDGGPTYNEQFFGPGTRLTVL.

The chain is built from TRBV4-2 and TRBJ2-7; 11 positions agree with TRBD2. CDR3 length: 15 residues. Germline CDR1 LGHNA, CDR2 YNFKEQ. V was pared by 6 bases and J by 7 bases, with 11 bases of the junction left unmatched. The DNA of the CDR3 is TGTGCCAGCAGTGCCGGGACTAGCGGTTCGGGAGAGCAGTACTTC. Protein sequence: CASSAGTSGSGEQYF.

V usage is TRBV18 and J usage is TRBJ1-1, with D maybe TRBD1 (5 bases). Germline CDR1 is KGHSH and CDR2 is LQKENI. V dropped 1 base and J dropped 3 bases, with 21 bases sitting between them. This CDR3 region has 18 residues. The CDR3 loop reads CASSPRFLGGPGDTEAFF. The CDR3 coding sequence is TGTGCCAGCTCACCACGTTTTCTGGGGGGACCCGGGGACACTGAAGCTTTCTTT.

V and J are TRBV10-3 and TRBJ1-3; possible D gene TRBD1, 5 bases. V was trimmed by 6 bases and J by 0 bases, leaving 12 bases between them. This CDR3 has 15 residues. Per germline, CDR1 ENHRY and CDR2 SYGVKD. The CDR3 region has the DNA TGTGCCATCAGCCCAGGACAAAGCTCTGGAAACACCATATATTTT. Its translation: CAISPGQSSGNTIYF.

A single count supports this clone. The chain carries TRBV7-9 and TRBJ2-1, with 8 bases fitting TRBD2. This CDR3 comprises 16 residues. Germline CDR1 and CDR2: SEHNR and FQNEAQ (reference sequence). Trimming cost V 5 bases and J 7 bases; bases outside gene matches: 13. The CDR3 spells CASSAPSGRVGNEQFF. The CDR3 nucleotides read TGTGCCAGCAGCGCTCCGAGCGGGAGAGTAGGGAATGAGCAGTTCTTC.

The chain has TRBV5-1 and TRBJ1-4; 7 bases align to TRBD1. The V gene end was trimmed by 2 bases and the J gene end by 0 bases; junction bases not matched to a gene: 1. The CDR3 contains 15 residues. Per the germline V gene, CDR1 is SGHRS and CDR2 is YFSETQ. The CDR3 reads CASSFQGATNEKLFF. The CDR3 bases are TGCGCCAGCAGCTTTCAGGGGGCAACTAATGAAAAACTGTTTTTT. Full variable domain (missing parts from reference TRBV5-1 and TRBJ1-4): KAGVTQTPRYLIKTRGQQVTLSCSPISGHRSVSWYQQTPGQGLQFLFEYFSETQRNKGNFPGRFSGRQFSNSRSEMNVSTLELGDSALYLCASSFQGATNEKLFFGSGTQLSVL.

This chain connects TRBV5-1 to TRBJ2-1, with D maybe TRBD2 (5 bases). CDR1 and CDR2 (germline): SGHRS, YFSETQ. The CDR3 runs 15 residues. Between the trimmed V and J ends, which lost 5 bases and 4 bases, there was a span of 16 bases. Written as DNA, the CDR3 is TGCGCCAGCAGGAGGGATACGGGCTTATACAATGAGCAGTTCTTC. This gives the protein CASRRDTGLYNEQFF.

The CDR3 region has the DNA TGCGCCAGCAACCAACAGGGACTAGCGGGGAATGAGCAGTTCTTC. This sequence encodes CASNQQGLAGNEQFF. V usage is TRBV5-1 and J usage is TRBJ2-1; TRBD2 matches 13 bases. The CDR3 has 15 residues. After removal of 6 bases from V and 7 bases from J, the junction contained 7 bases not matched to a gene. Germline CDR1 reads SGHRS; CDR2 reads YFSETQ.

This clone has a single count. V usage is TRBV5-1 and J usage is TRBJ2-3, with 13 nucleotides matching TRBD2. V was pared by 0 bases and J by 0 bases, with 4 bases of the junction left unmatched. Germline CDR1 and CDR2: SGHRS and YFSETQ. The CDR3 consists of 18 residues. The DNA for the CDR3 is TGCGCCAGCAGCTTGGGGACTAGCGGGGGAATTAGCACAGATACGCAGTATTTT. Protein sequence: CASSLGTSGGISTDTQYF.

This chain connects TRBV5-1 to TRBJ1-1; no firm D call. V was clipped by 5 bases and J by 1 base, with 12 bases between them. The CDR3 consists of 14 residues. The V gene's germline CDR1 is SGHRS and CDR2 YFSETQ. CDR3 in amino acids: CASSAGKTNTEAFF. The CDR3 DNA sequence: TGCGCCAGCAGTGCCGGGAAAACGAACACTGAAGCTTTCTTT.

This sequence joins TRBV6-1 and TRBJ2-1; 11 bases line up with TRBD1. The CDR3 is made up of 16 amino acids. Trimming at V came to 4 bases and at J to 8 bases, leaving 10 bases not matched to a gene. Germline values: CDR1 MNHNS, CDR2 SASEGT. The CDR3 sequence: CASSVAGGQGGDEQFF. For the CDR3, the DNA is TGTGCCAGCAGTGTAGCTGGGGGACAGGGGGGGGATGAGCAGTTCTTC.

This rearrangement joins TRBV30 to TRBJ1-3; D is unresolved. Trimming shortened V by 5 bases and J by 0 bases, and 14 bases separated the two germline ends. CDR3 size: 15 residues. Germline CDR1 GTSNPN, CDR2 SVGIG (reference sequence). In DNA form, the CDR3 reads TGTGCCTGGGCCTGGACGGAGGACTCTGGAAACACCATATATTTT. Amino acids: CAWAWTEDSGNTIYF.

The chain is built from TRBV2 and TRBJ2-5; D ambiguous. V was pared by 3 bases and J by 7 bases, with 12 bases between. The germline gives CDR1 SNHLY, CDR2 FYNNEI. The CDR3 contains 13 residues. In DNA form, the CDR3 reads TGTGCCAGCAGTGAGGGCCCGTTAGGGACCCAGTACTTC. It is translated as CASSEGPLGTQYF.

The genes are TRBV30 and TRBJ1-2; TRBD1 matches at 7 bases. The CDR3 totals 18 residues. Germline V gives CDR1 GTSNPN, CDR2 SVGIG (reference sequence). With V trimmed by 4 bases and J by 8 bases, 25 bases remained unmatched. The CDR3 loop is CAWMLRSGVNRGTGGYTF. The CDR3 region has the DNA TGTGCCTGGATGTTGAGGTCCGGCGTGAACAGGGGAACAGGAGGCTACACCTTC.

The V gene is TRBV9, the J gene TRBJ2-7, with 9 positions matching TRBD2. V shed 0 bases and J 6 bases; nucleotides not matched to a gene: 13. Germline CDR1 is SGDLS and CDR2 is YYNGEE. The CDR3 spans 17 residues. DNA for the CDR3: TGTGCCAGCAGCGTAGGAGGCCTAGCGGGGCCCTCGGGCGAGCAGTACTTC. Translated: CASSVGGLAGPSGEQYF.